Following are 13 T cell receptor beta chains from one sample sequenced in a study of T cell responses to AZD1222 COVID-19 vaccine (TCRdb year 2021). The time point label of this sample denotes: baseline before first vaccination. Libraries were prepared through the immunoSEQ multiplex PCR assay. TCRdb took this table from immuneACCESS and kept in-frame rearrangements with V and J called. Such tables lack part of the clones; where checked against another copy, unresolved V genes explain under half of the gap, and the rest is unexplained. For this sample there are fewer than 120,000 clones; around 81% appear just once. 4% to 5% of the sample belongs to the ten largest clones. The specimen was peripheral blood, collected on day 0 of AZD1222 vaccination. The origin of the receptors is an adult in good health.

The rearrangement uses TRBV20-1 and TRBJ2-5; D remains unclear. Per the germline V gene, CDR1 is DFQATT and CDR2 is SNEGSKA (reference sequence). V was pared by 8 bases and J by 4 bases, with 8 bases between. CDR3 length: 10 residues. The CDR3 sequence is CSPASETQYF. CDR3 DNA sequence: TGCAGTCCCGCGTCAGAGACCCAGTACTTC.

The rearrangement joins TRBV6-5 to TRBJ1-4; tentative D call: TRBD1 (6 bases). Germline V gene data show CDR1 as MNHEY and CDR2 as SVGAGI. Trimming removed 0 bases at V and 5 bases at J, with 10 bases between. This CDR3 is 15 amino acids long. CDR3 amino acids: CASSYSRGTNEKLFF. Written as DNA, the CDR3 is TGTGCCAGCAGTTACTCCCGGGGGACAAATGAAAAACTGTTTTTT.

V usage is TRBV4-1 and J usage is TRBJ2-6; 14 bases are shared with TRBD2. This CDR3 contains 18 residues. J was trimmed by 4 bases and V by 3 bases; bases with no gene match: 5. The V gene's germline CDR1 is MGHRA and CDR2 YSYEKL. CDR3 loop: CASSHVGLAGDGANVLTF. CDR3 nucleotides: TGCGCCAGCAGCCACGTGGGACTAGCGGGAGACGGGGCCAACGTCCTGACTTTC.

The chain couples TRBV28 to TRBJ1-3; D is unclear. CDR3 length: 15 amino acids. The V gene lost 7 bases and the J gene lost 0 bases, with 13 bases spanning the gap. CDR1 is MDHEN and CDR2 is SYDVKM in the germline V gene. The CDR3 nucleotides are TGTGCCAGCACCCTGGGCCCGAGCTCTGGAAACACCATATATTTT. It codes for CASTLGPSSGNTIYF.

V and J are TRBV5-1 and TRBJ2-2, with 11 bases that match TRBD2. V lost 4 bases and J lost 5; bases outside the gene matches: 13. Germline V lookup: CDR1 SGHRS, CDR2 YFSETQ. CDR3 size: 18 residues. CDR3 bases: TGCGCCAGCAGCCTAAGGATCATAGCGGGAGGGAGAACCGGGGAGCTGTTTTTT. This gives the protein CASSLRIIAGGRTGELFF.

This clone was counted a single time. This chain connects TRBV6-1 to TRBJ1-4; weak D call: TRBD1 (6 bases). The germline V gene encodes CDR1 MNHNS and CDR2 SASEGT. CDR3 length: 14 amino acids. V shed 3 bases and J shed 5 bases, with 10 bases lying between them. Here the CDR3 reads CASSDRQGNEKLFF. DNA of the CDR3: TGTGCCAGCAGTGATCGGCAGGGGAATGAAAAACTGTTTTTT.

V usage is TRBV9 and J usage is TRBJ2-1; D is perhaps TRBD2 (5 bases). V was trimmed by 4 bases and J by 2 bases, leaving 13 bases between them. Germline loops: CDR1 SGDLS, CDR2 YYNGEE. The CDR3 extends over 15 amino acids. DNA for the CDR3: TGTGCCAGCAGCCCCAGCGGAGTCCCCTACAATGAGCAGTTCTTC. Its protein is CASSPSGVPYNEQFF.

This chain links TRBV7-3 with TRBJ1-6; D uncertain. Germline CDR1 reads SGHTA; CDR2 reads FQGTGA. V lost 2 bases and J 7 bases, leaving 9 bases between the germline ends. The CDR3 contains 14 residues. The CDR3 DNA reads as TGTGCCAGCAGCTTAGGACTGATCAATTCACCCCTCCACTTT. Residues: CASSLGLINSPLHF.

This chain links TRBV7-9 with TRBJ1-5; D is unclear. Trimming left V 5 bases short and J 3 bases short, with 11 bases between. Looked up from germline, CDR1 is SEHNR and CDR2 is FQNEAQ (reference sequence). The CDR3 spans 14 residues. The CDR3 DNA reads as TGTGCCAGCAGCCGTACGGGCCTCAATCAGCCCCAGCATTTT. This sequence encodes CASSRTGLNQPQHF.

The rearrangement links TRBV24-1 to TRBJ2-3; 11 bases match TRBD2. This CDR3 has 16 residues. CDR1 is KGHDR, CDR2 SFDVKD, per germline. The trim removed 5 bases at V and 6 bases at J, leaving 9 bases unmatched. Here the CDR3 DNA reads TGTGCCACCAGTGCAAATAGCGGGGGGGCGTTGGATACGCAGTATTTT. This codes for CATSANSGGALDTQYF.

The chain links TRBV3-1 (or the pseudogene TRBV3-2) to TRBJ1-2; D gene uncertain. The CDR3 spans 13 residues. V dropped 0 bases and J dropped 8 bases, with 10 bases sitting between them. Looked up from germline, CDR1 is LGHDT and CDR2 is YNNKEL (reference sequence). The CDR3 DNA reads as TGTGCCAGCAGCCAAGACCCCCGCGGCGGCTACACCTTC. Its translation is CASSQDPRGGYTF.

This clone was found a few times. The chain couples TRBV5-1 to TRBJ1-5; possibly TRBD1 for D (6 bases). The length of the CDR3 is 14 residues. Germline CDR1 SGHRS, CDR2 YFSETQ. The V and J ends lost 1 base and 6 bases respectively, with 11 bases between them. CDR3 DNA: TGCGCCAGCAGCTTGACAGGAGGGGGTCAGCCCCAGCATTTT. Translation: CASSLTGGGQPQHF.

This clone is a singleton in its sample. The CDR3 DNA follows: TGCAGCGTTGATGGAGGACTGAGCTCCTACGAGCAGTACTTC. Translated, it gives CSVDGGLSSYEQYF. This chain joins TRBV29-1 and TRBJ2-7, with a possible D match to TRBD2 (5 bases). CDR3 length: 14 residues. Germline loops: CDR1 SQVTM, CDR2 ANQGSEA. With 3 bases removed from V and 0 bases from J, the gap between germline ends came to 12 bases.